This entry lists 23 T cell receptor beta chains sequenced from one sample in a study of T cell responses to AZD1222 COVID-19 vaccine. Here immunoSEQ multiplex PCR was the method, and the copy in TCRdb shows in-frame clones only, minus some. The data contain more than 150,000 clones, 85% to 95% of them singletons. Sequencing used peripheral blood, obtained 28 days after the second AZD1222 dose. These receptors all come from an adult who received the AZD1222 COVID-19 vaccine.

The rearrangement links TRBV28 to TRBJ2-3; weak D call: TRBD2 (6 bases). The CDR3 spans 12 residues. Germline values: CDR1 MDHEN, CDR2 SYDVKM. V lost 8 bases and J 4 bases, leaving 10 bases between the germline ends. CDR3 sequence (DNA): TGTGCCAGCCGGGGGTGGGCAGATACGCAGTATTTT. Its translation is CASRGWADTQYF.

This chain connects TRBV19 to TRBJ2-1, with 9 nucleotides matching TRBD2. The CDR3 extends over 14 amino acids. V trimming: 9 bases; J trimming: 4 bases; junction bases outside the gene matches: 7. From germline, CDR1 is LNHDA and CDR2 SQIVND (reference sequence). CDR3 in DNA: TGTGCCAGCAATCTAGCGGGGATGTACAATGAGCAGTTCTTC. Amino acids: CASNLAGMYNEQFF. The whole variable domain, remainder taken from reference TRBV19 and TRBJ2-1, is DGGITQSPKYLFRKEGQNVTLSCEQNLNHDAMYWYRQDPGQGLRLIYYSQIVNDFQKGDIAEGYSVSREKKESFPLTVTSAQKNPTAFYLCASNLAGMYNEQFFGPGTRLTVL.

This chain connects TRBV19 to TRBJ2-1; D is unresolved. The CDR3 runs 16 residues. The germline V and J ends were trimmed by 1 base and 0 bases, with 10 bases remaining between them. Germline lookup yields CDR1 LNHDA and CDR2 SQIVND (reference sequence). As DNA, the CDR3 is TGTGCCAGTAGTATAGGGGTCTCCCCCTCCTACAATGAGCAGTTCTTC. The encoded protein is CASSIGVSPSYNEQFF.

With respect to this clone: Different DNA sequences within this sample yield the same CDR3. The CDR3: CASSPGVGTEAFF. The CDR3 region has the DNA TGTGCCAGCTCACCAGGGGTCGGGACTGAAGCTTTCTTT. V is TRBV18 and J is TRBJ1-1; D is unclear. There are 13 residues in the CDR3. Germline CDR1 and CDR2: KGHSH and LQKENI. Trimming took off 2 bases at V and 5 bases at J, with 9 bases between the two ends.

The chain carries TRBV9 and TRBJ2-5; D remains ambiguous. CDR3 length: 12 amino acids. Germline V lookup: CDR1 SGDLS, CDR2 YYNGEE. With 4 bases removed from V and 0 bases from J, the gap between germline ends came to 4 bases. CDR3 DNA: TGTGCCAGCAGCCCCAACCAAGAGACCCAGTACTTC. Its protein is CASSPNQETQYF.

This clone came up once. The gene calls are TRBV28 and TRBJ2-7; TRBD1 matches at 8 bases. The CDR3 is 14 amino acids. Germline CDR1 is MDHEN and CDR2 is SYDVKM. V dropped 2 bases and J dropped 3; count of bases not matched to a gene: 3. The CDR3 protein is CASSLGTGNYEQYF. In DNA, the CDR3 is TGTGCCAGCAGTTTAGGGACAGGTAACTACGAGCAGTACTTC. Full variable domain (rest looked up from reference TRBV28 and TRBJ2-7): DVKVTQSSRYLVKRTGEKVFLECVQDMDHENMFWYRQDPGLGLRLIYFSYDVKMKEKGDIPEGYSVSREKKERFSLILESASTNQTSMYLCASSLGTGNYEQYFGPGTRLTVT.

This chain joins TRBV30 and TRBJ1-2; 7 positions match TRBD1. J gave up 8 bases and V 4 bases, and 16 bases lay outside the gene matches. Germline loops: CDR1 GTSNPN, CDR2 SVGIG (reference sequence). This CDR3 contains 15 residues. The CDR3 DNA reads TGTGCCTGGACAAACAGGGGAATGGTCGATCGAGGCTACACCTTC. Protein product: CAWTNRGMVDRGYTF.

CDR3 nucleotide sequence: TGTGCCAGCACTGTCAGGACAGGGGACTATGGCTACACCTTC. The encoded protein is CASTVRTGDYGYTF. V is TRBV6-5 and J is TRBJ1-2; 9 positions match TRBD1. Trimming removed 7 bases from V and 3 bases from J; junction bases left unmatched: 6. The germline V gene has CDR1 MNHEY and CDR2 SVGAGI. The CDR3 is made up of 14 amino acids.

The table lists this clone with a count of one. This chain uses TRBV10-3 with TRBJ1-3; D is possibly TRBD1 (5 bases). V lost 0 bases, J lost 8 bases, and 11 bases lay in between. The CDR3 consists of 14 residues. The germline gives CDR1 ENHRY, CDR2 SYGVKD. CDR3 region: CAISESGPQDTIYF. The CDR3 region has the DNA TGTGCCATCAGTGAGTCGGGGCCGCAGGACACCATATATTTT.

The chain employs TRBV20-1 and TRBJ1-2; D is unclear. In germline, CDR1 is DFQATT, CDR2 SNEGSKA (reference sequence). The V gene lost 3 bases and the J gene lost 3 bases, with 17 bases spanning the gap. This CDR3 has 15 amino acids. The CDR3 sequence is CSASLGRGNHYGYTF. In DNA form, the CDR3 reads TGCAGTGCTAGTCTAGGTCGCGGGAACCACTATGGCTACACCTTC.

In this sample, this clone turned up once. The V gene is TRBV13, the J gene TRBJ1-2; tentative D call: TRBD1 (6 bases). The ends were cut back, 5 bases at V and 4 bases at J, with 17 bases in the middle. Germline CDR1 PRHDT, CDR2 FYEKMQ (reference sequence). The CDR3 consists of 15 residues. The CDR3 spells CASSLKGVETYGYTF. The CDR3 nucleotides are TGTGCCAGCAGCCTCAAGGGGGTGGAGACCTATGGCTACACCTTC. The full variable domain, with the rest looked up from reference TRBV13 and TRBJ1-2, is AAGVIQSPRHLIKEKRETATLKCYPIPRHDTVYWYQQGPGQDPQFLISFYEKMQSDKGSIPDRFSAQQFSDYHSELNMSSLELGDSALYFCASSLKGVETYGYTFGSGTRLTVV.

This sequence joins TRBV10-3 and TRBJ2-2, with 11 positions matching TRBD2. V lost 8 bases to trimming and J lost 5 bases; unmatched junction nucleotides: 7. CDR1 is ENHRY and CDR2 is SYGVKD in the germline V gene. CDR3 size: 15 residues. As DNA, the CDR3 is TGTGCCATCGCCGGGACTAGCGGTCGGACCGGGGAGCTGTTTTTT. This encodes CAIAGTSGRTGELFF.

V gene TRBV30 combines with J gene TRBJ1-1; D gene uncertain. Germline CDR1 reads GTSNPN; CDR2 reads SVGIG (reference sequence). The CDR3 spans 14 residues. V lost 4 bases to trimming and J lost 3 bases, with 15 bases between them. CDR3 protein: CAWTLDLSDTEAFF. The CDR3 coding sequence is TGTGCCTGGACCCTAGACCTCAGTGACACTGAAGCTTTCTTT.

This clone has just a few counts. The V gene is TRBV18, the J gene TRBJ1-3; TRBD1 agrees at 7 bases. Per germline, CDR1 KGHSH and CDR2 LQKENI. The CDR3 length is 14 residues. The ends lost 8 bases at V and 4 bases at J; junction bases unmatched: 8. The CDR3 DNA reads as TGTGCCAGCGGCACAGGGGAGGCCGGAAACACCATATATTTT. Translated, it gives CASGTGEAGNTIYF.

The chain uses TRBV3-1 (or the pseudogene TRBV3-2) and TRBJ2-1; 10 bases fit TRBD2. Trimming cost V 1 base and J 6 bases; bases outside gene matches: 6. Germline V gene data show CDR1 as LGHDT and CDR2 as YNNKEL (reference sequence). The CDR3 is 16 amino acids. The CDR3 region is CASSQVLSGGRNEQFF. CDR3 sequence (DNA): TGTGCCAGCAGCCAAGTCCTTAGCGGGGGGCGCAATGAGCAGTTCTTC.

The CDR3 region is CASSSDREHQPQHF. The CDR3 DNA follows: TGTGCCAGCTCGTCGGACAGGGAACATCAGCCCCAGCATTTT. The chain recombines TRBV2 with TRBJ1-5, with TRBD1 matching 8 bases. J was trimmed by 5 bases and V by 8 bases; bases with no gene match: 8. The CDR3 runs 14 residues. Per the germline V gene, CDR1 is SNHLY and CDR2 is FYNNEI.

V usage is TRBV28 and J usage is TRBJ2-7; 9 nucleotides match TRBD1. The ends lost 7 bases at V and 3 bases at J; junction bases unmatched: 7. The germline gives CDR1 MDHEN, CDR2 SYDVKM. CDR3 size: 14 residues. The CDR3 region has the DNA TGTGCCAGCAAGCCGGGGACAGGGTTCTACGAGCAGTACTTC. Encoded protein: CASKPGTGFYEQYF.

The chain employs TRBV7-8 and TRBJ1-5; unclear D gene. V was clipped by 5 bases and J by 5 bases, with 19 bases between them. Germline V gene data show CDR1 as SGHVS and CDR2 as FQNEAQ. This CDR3 contains 16 residues. CDR3 in DNA: TGTGCCAGCAGCCCAGGTGGTTTCGGAGCCGATCAGCCCCAGCATTTT. Translation: CASSPGGFGADQPQHF.

This clone has more than one count but fewer than ten. This chain joins TRBV9 and TRBJ1-3; 9 bases line up with TRBD1. The CDR3 runs 16 residues. Trimming took 4 bases from V and 4 from J; bases not matched to a gene: 9. Germline V gene data show CDR1 as SGDLS and CDR2 as YYNGEE. CDR3 bases: TGTGCCAGCAGCCCCTTCACAGGGGGCTACGGAAACACCATATATTTT. Its protein product is CASSPFTGGYGNTIYF.

This clone has just one count. The rearrangement uses TRBV28 and TRBJ1-1, with TRBD1 as a possible D gene (5 bases). CDR1 and CDR2 (germline): MDHEN, SYDVKM. Trimming cost V 8 bases and J 1 base, with 8 bases left between them. The CDR3 is 12 residues long. CDR3 amino acids: CASGGGNTEAFF. The CDR3 region has the DNA TGTGCCAGCGGGGGGGGGAACACTGAAGCTTTCTTT.

The J gene is TRBJ1-2, the V gene TRBV7-9; D ambiguous. This CDR3 has 12 amino acids. V lost 5 bases and J 4 bases, leaving 8 bases between the germline ends. The germline V gene encodes CDR1 SEHNR and CDR2 FQNEAQ (reference sequence). The CDR3 here is CASSPTPYGYTF. The CDR3 DNA reads TGTGCCAGCAGCCCTACGCCCTATGGCTACACCTTC.

The chain is built from TRBV11-3 and TRBJ2-1; 7 positions match TRBD2. The CDR3 sequence is 20 residues long. Per germline, CDR1 SGHNT and CDR2 YENEEA. The V gene end was trimmed by 0 bases and the J gene end by 4 bases; junction bases not matched to a gene: 18. CDR3 residues: CASSLDSSHIGGGLYNEQFF. The CDR3 bases are TGTGCCAGCAGCTTAGATTCCTCCCACATCGGGGGAGGGTTATACAATGAGCAGTTCTTC.

The chain combines TRBV5-1 with TRBJ2-1; 10 bases agree with TRBD2. Germline V CDR1 and CDR2: SGHRS, YFSETQ. The CDR3 sequence is 14 residues long. V gave up 3 bases and J gave up 8 bases; unmatched junction bases: 5. In DNA form, the CDR3 reads TGCGCCAGCAGCTGGGGGACTAGCGAAGATGAGCAGTTCTTC. This codes for CASSWGTSEDEQFF. Supplemented by reference TRBV5-1 and TRBJ2-1, the full variable domain reads KAGVTQTPRYLIKTRGQQVTLSCSPISGHRSVSWYQQTPGQGLQFLFEYFSETQRNKGNFPGRFSGRQFSNSRSEMNVSTLELGDSALYLCASSWGTSEDEQFFGPGTRLTVL.